Listed here are 4 T cell receptor beta chains from one sample, sequenced in a study of T cells after yellow fever vaccination. TCRdb re-called the 5' RACE reads through MiXCR, storing one row per CDR3 protein. Among fewer than 350,000 distinct CDR3 sequences listed, approximately 4% were seen once. The material sequenced was PBMCs, taken 15 days after the yellow fever booster vaccination. The origin of the receptors is a man between 18 and 35 years old who received the YFV17D yellow fever vaccine.

There are many counts of this clonotype. The chain is built from TRBV5-5 and TRBJ1-1, with unresolved D. The CDR3 is made up of 15 amino acids. CDR1 and CDR2 from the germline V gene are SGHKS and YYEKEE (reference sequence). V dropped 0 bases and J dropped 9 bases, with 18 bases sitting between them. The CDR3 region has the DNA TGTGCCAGCAGCTTGGAGTGGGTAGTTGGCGATAAAGCTTTCTTT. Amino acids: CASSLEWVVGDKAFF.

This clonotype came up many times. This chain joins TRBV3-1 and TRBJ2-1; TRBD2 aligns across 7 bases. This CDR3 has 13 amino acids. Losses at the gene ends were 4 bases for V and 8 bases for J; bases not matched to a gene: 5. Germline V CDR1 and CDR2: LGHDT, YNNKEL (reference sequence). The CDR3 DNA follows: TGTGCCAGCAGCCGTGGGGAGGGTTATGAGCAGTTCTTC. It yields the protein CASSRGEGYEQFF.

Many counts were recorded for this clonotype. The chain carries TRBV10-3 and TRBJ2-7; 12 nucleotides match TRBD2. The germline CDR1 and CDR2 sequences are ENHRY and SYGVKD. After removal of 10 bases from V and 2 bases from J, the junction contained 3 bases not matched to a gene. The CDR3 totals 13 residues. The CDR3 sequence is CATGLAGTYEQYV. CDR3 DNA sequence: TGTGCCACCGGACTAGCGGGGACCTACGAGCAGTACGTC.

In the case of this clonotype: A much larger clone is a single base away; this may be a read error. The V call is TRBV15, the J call TRBJ1-1, with D possibly matching TRBD1 (6 bases). V was cut by 1 base and J by 6 bases, with 18 bases left in between. This CDR3 is 16 amino acids long. CDR1 is LNHNV, CDR2 YYDKDF, per germline (reference sequence). The CDR3 DNA follows: TGTGCCACCAGCAGAGTAAGGGGGGGCTTCTTCCCTGAAGCTTTCTTT. Amino acid sequence: CATSRVRGGFFPEAFF.